The clone carrying this T cell receptor beta chain was observed a single time. TCRdb's table, derived via immunoSEQ multiplex PCR, lists solely in-frame clones and lacks some. The sample contains 200,000 to 250,000 clones, more than 75% of which appear only once. This specimen comes from a study of blood T cell repertoires in COVID-19. Study as a whole: T cells, B-cell-depleted T cells, or PBMCs supplied cDNA or gDNA.

The germline V gene has CDR1 LNHDA and CDR2 SQIVND (reference sequence). The CDR3 extends over 13 amino acids. V was pared by 10 bases and J by 4 bases, with 16 bases between. The sequence came from a human donor in a cohort sampled during active COVID-19. The sequenced sample consisted of peripheral blood. The V call is TRBV19, the J call TRBJ1-1, with D hard to call. The CDR3 nucleotides read TGTGCCACCACGCGGAAAACGGGCACTGAAGCTTTCTTT. It codes for CATTRKTGTEAFF. The whole variable domain, remainder taken from reference TRBV19 and TRBJ1-1, is DGGITQSPKYLFRKEGQNVTLSCEQNLNHDAMYWYRQDPGQGLRLIYYSQIVNDFQKGDIAEGYSVSREKKESFPLTVTSAQKNPTAFYLCATTRKTGTEAFFGQGTRLTVV.